These T cell receptor beta chains were read from a single sample in a study of blood T cells in healthy people across ages. TCRdb itself ran the 5' RACE reads through MiXCR, one entry per CDR3 protein. The sample consists of about 670,000 distinct CDR3 sequences, around two fifths of them appearing once. The sample was blood. The receptors were gathered from an elderly man in good health. CDR3s include the opening cysteine and the closing phenylalanine or tryptophan. The order of the fields is CDR3 protein, CDR3 DNA, V gene, D gene, clone size, J gene. D genes are given only for firm matches. Clone size is not always given. Where it is, it says once, few, many or a class for expanded clones.

cdr3_aa: CASSSGQPNEKLFF
cdr3_nt: TGCGCCAGCAGCTCCGGACAACCTAATGAAAAACTGTTTTTT
v_call: TRBV5-1
d_call: NA
clone_size: NA
j_call: TRBJ1-4

cdr3_aa: CASSSGTSGGNEQYF
cdr3_nt: TGCGCCAGCAGCTCTGGGACTAGCGGGGGGAATGAGCAGTACTTC
v_call: TRBV5-1
d_call: TRBD2
clone_size: NA
j_call: TRBJ2-5

cdr3_aa: CASSFGEKNIQYF
cdr3_nt: TGTGCCAGCAGCTTCGGGGAGAAGAACATTCAGTACTTC
v_call: TRBV7-2
d_call: NA
clone_size: NA
j_call: TRBJ2-4

cdr3_aa: CASSLSRQGSQPQHF
cdr3_nt: TGTGCCAGCAGTTTATCGCGTCAGGGGAGTCAGCCCCAGCATTTT
v_call: TRBV27
d_call: NA
clone_size: once
j_call: TRBJ1-5

cdr3_aa: CASSLNSGRAIGTQYF
cdr3_nt: TGTGCCAGCAGCTTAAATAGCGGGAGGGCCATTGGGACCCAGTACTTC
v_call: TRBV7-2
d_call: TRBD2
clone_size: many
j_call: TRBJ2-5

cdr3_aa: CASSLDPLRGGPYEQYF
cdr3_nt: TGCGCCAGCAGCTTGGACCCTCTACGTGGGGGACCTTACGAGCAGTACTTC
v_call: TRBV5-1
d_call: NA
clone_size: many
j_call: TRBJ2-7

cdr3_aa: CASSRPGPRLEQYF
cdr3_nt: TGTGCCAGCAGCCGCCCCGGGCCCCGTTTGGAGCAGTACTTC
v_call: TRBV3-1
d_call: NA
clone_size: NA
j_call: TRBJ2-7

cdr3_aa: CSAILVAEAFF
cdr3_nt: TGCAGTGCTATTCTCGTCGCTGAAGCTTTCTTT
v_call: TRBV20-1
d_call: NA
clone_size: NA
j_call: TRBJ1-1

cdr3_aa: CASSESGGSGYTF
cdr3_nt: TGTGCCAGCAGTGAATCGGGGGGCTCTGGCTACACCTTC
v_call: TRBV25-1
d_call: NA
clone_size: many
j_call: TRBJ1-2

cdr3_aa: CASSPNPASYEQYF
cdr3_nt: TGTGCCAGCTCACCAAATCCGGCCTCCTACGAGCAGTACTTC
v_call: TRBV18
d_call: NA
clone_size: once
j_call: TRBJ2-7

cdr3_aa: CASSTSSFRADMQYF
cdr3_nt: TGTGCCAGCAGCACTAGCAGTTTTAGAGCAGATATGCAGTATTTT
v_call: TRBV12-3/TRBV12-4
d_call: NA
clone_size: NA
j_call: TRBJ2-3

cdr3_aa: CSALGGGGETQYF
cdr3_nt: TGCAGTGCCCTGGGGGGAGGGGGAGAGACCCAGTACTTC
v_call: TRBV20-1
d_call: NA
clone_size: NA
j_call: TRBJ2-5

cdr3_aa: CSARHRMSSYNEQFF
cdr3_nt: TGCAGTGCTAGACATAGAATGAGCTCCTACAATGAGCAGTTCTTC
v_call: TRBV20-1
d_call: NA
clone_size: NA
j_call: TRBJ2-1

cdr3_aa: CASSLEGWYSGANVLTF
cdr3_nt: TGCGCCAGCAGCTTGGAGGGTTGGTACTCTGGGGCCAACGTCCTGACTTTC
v_call: TRBV5-1
d_call: NA
clone_size: NA
j_call: TRBJ2-6

cdr3_aa: CASSASGQSYEKLFF
cdr3_nt: TGTGCCAGCAGCGCCTCGGGACAATCATACGAAAAACTGTTTTTT
v_call: TRBV5-5
d_call: NA
clone_size: NA
j_call: TRBJ1-4

cdr3_aa: CASSRGTSGVPEQFF
cdr3_nt: TGTGCCAGCAGCCGGGGGACTAGCGGGGTGCCGGAGCAGTTCTTC
v_call: TRBV3-1
d_call: TRBD2
clone_size: few
j_call: TRBJ2-1

cdr3_aa: CSARQYNEQYF
cdr3_nt: TGCAGTGCTAGACAGTACAATGAGCAGTACTTC
v_call: TRBV20-1
d_call: NA
clone_size: NA
j_call: TRBJ2-7

cdr3_aa: CASSHRGQMADTQYF
cdr3_nt: TGTGCCAGCAGCCATAGAGGGCAGATGGCAGATACGCAGTATTTT
v_call: TRBV7-2
d_call: NA
clone_size: few
j_call: TRBJ2-3

cdr3_aa: CASSRQLQAEAFF
cdr3_nt: TGCGCCAGCAGCCGACAGCTTCAGGCTGAAGCTTTCTTT
v_call: TRBV5-1
d_call: NA
clone_size: NA
j_call: TRBJ1-1

cdr3_aa: CASSQDKDSSGNTIYF
cdr3_nt: TGTGCCAGCAGCCAAGATAAGGACAGCTCTGGAAACACCATATATTTT
v_call: TRBV4-2
d_call: NA
clone_size: NA
j_call: TRBJ1-3

cdr3_aa: CASRLRGAGDTQYF
cdr3_nt: TGTGCCAGCAGGCTGCGGGGGGCCGGGGATACGCAGTATTTT
v_call: TRBV27
d_call: TRBD2
clone_size: many
j_call: TRBJ2-3

cdr3_aa: CSAAGGPGYGYTF
cdr3_nt: TGCAGCGCCGCAGGGGGCCCAGGGTATGGCTACACCTTC
v_call: TRBV29-1
d_call: TRBD1
clone_size: few
j_call: TRBJ1-2

cdr3_aa: CASSRKFNSPLHF
cdr3_nt: TGTGCCAGCAGTAGAAAGTTTAATTCACCCCTCCACTTT
v_call: TRBV27
d_call: NA
clone_size: NA
j_call: TRBJ1-6

cdr3_aa: CASSQDWGLAGVSTDTQYF
cdr3_nt: TGTGCCAGCAGCCAAGATTGGGGACTAGCGGGAGTCAGCACAGATACGCAGTATTTT
v_call: TRBV4-2
d_call: TRBD2
clone_size: few
j_call: TRBJ2-3

cdr3_aa: CASSRHRVSDTDTQYF
cdr3_nt: TGTGCCAGCAGCCGCCACAGGGTCAGTGACACAGATACGCAGTATTTT
v_call: TRBV7-6
d_call: NA
clone_size: NA
j_call: TRBJ2-3

cdr3_aa: CASRPQGRWYNEQFF
cdr3_nt: TGTGCCAGCAGACCACAGGGTCGGTGGTACAATGAGCAGTTCTTC
v_call: TRBV7-2
d_call: NA
clone_size: NA
j_call: TRBJ2-1

cdr3_aa: CSAHKDWMKETQYF
cdr3_nt: TGCAGTGCTCATAAAGACTGGATGAAAGAGACCCAGTACTTC
v_call: TRBV20-1
d_call: NA
clone_size: few
j_call: TRBJ2-5

cdr3_aa: CAWRKIAGGRETQYF
cdr3_nt: TGTGCCTGGAGAAAAATAGCGGGGGGGCGGGAGACCCAGTACTTC
v_call: TRBV30
d_call: TRBD2
clone_size: NA
j_call: TRBJ2-5

cdr3_aa: CATKPGGNPQFF
cdr3_nt: TGTGCCACCAAGCCTGGGGGGAACCCTCAGTTCTTC
v_call: TRBV7-9
d_call: NA
clone_size: few
j_call: TRBJ2-1

cdr3_aa: CASSDPGTANTDTQYF
cdr3_nt: TGCGCCAGCAGTGACCCCGGGACCGCAAACACAGATACGCAGTATTTT
v_call: TRBV10-1
d_call: NA
clone_size: many
j_call: TRBJ2-3

cdr3_aa: CASSKNPEGGSYNEQYF
cdr3_nt: TGTGCCAGCAGCAAAAACCCCGAGGGGGGCTCCTACAATGAGCAGTACTTC
v_call: TRBV7-3
d_call: NA
clone_size: few
j_call: TRBJ2-7

cdr3_aa: CASSFRGSSGKGPRIEQYF
cdr3_nt: TGTGCCAGCAGCTTCCGCGGGTCTAGCGGGAAGGGTCCGAGAATCGAGCAGTACTTC
v_call: TRBV7-2
d_call: TRBD2
clone_size: NA
j_call: TRBJ2-7

cdr3_aa: CSARSPQGRETQYF
cdr3_nt: TGCAGTGCTCGGTCTCCGCAGGGCCGGGAGACCCAGTACTTC
v_call: TRBV20-1
d_call: NA
clone_size: few
j_call: TRBJ2-5

cdr3_aa: CASSSQGVGGNQPQHF
cdr3_nt: TGTGCCAGCAGTTCACAGGGCGTTGGCGGCAATCAGCCCCAGCATTTT
v_call: TRBV28
d_call: NA
clone_size: NA
j_call: TRBJ1-5

cdr3_aa: CSVAPGLAGDEQFF
cdr3_nt: TGCAGCGTTGCCCCGGGACTAGCGGGAGACGAGCAGTTCTTC
v_call: TRBV29-1
d_call: TRBD2
clone_size: NA
j_call: TRBJ2-1

cdr3_aa: CASSFGGAGGYGYTF
cdr3_nt: TGTGCCAGCAGCTTCGGGGGGGCCGGGGGCTATGGCTACACCTTC
v_call: TRBV7-2
d_call: NA
clone_size: NA
j_call: TRBJ1-2

cdr3_aa: CASRMTGTRDTQYF
cdr3_nt: TGTGCCAGCAGAATGACAGGGACCAGGGATACGCAGTATTTT
v_call: TRBV27
d_call: TRBD1
clone_size: NA
j_call: TRBJ2-3

cdr3_aa: CASSQDVRLGMGLNEQYF
cdr3_nt: TGCGCCAGCAGCCAAGATGTCAGATTGGGGATGGGGCTCAATGAGCAGTACTTC
v_call: TRBV4-3
d_call: NA
clone_size: NA
j_call: TRBJ2-5

cdr3_aa: CASSRGGLGGYTF
cdr3_nt: TGTGCCAGCAGCCGCGGTGGTTTGGGGGGCTACACCTTC
v_call: TRBV3-1
d_call: NA
clone_size: NA
j_call: TRBJ1-2

cdr3_aa: CASSLGGVGTDTQYF
cdr3_nt: TGTGCCAGCAGCCTCGGTGGGGTCGGCACAGATACGCAGTATTTT
v_call: TRBV4-2
d_call: NA
clone_size: few
j_call: TRBJ2-3

cdr3_aa: CASSNPGGGYEQYF
cdr3_nt: TGTGCCAGCAGTAATCCGGGGGGTGGCTACGAGCAGTACTTC
v_call: TRBV28
d_call: TRBD2
clone_size: few
j_call: TRBJ2-7

cdr3_aa: CASSLAGAVTDTQYF
cdr3_nt: TGTGCCAGCAGTTTAGCGGGAGCCGTCACAGATACGCAGTATTTT
v_call: TRBV12-3/TRBV12-4
d_call: NA
clone_size: few
j_call: TRBJ2-3

cdr3_aa: CASSWGPTDTQYF
cdr3_nt: TGTGCCAGCAGCTGGGGCCCCACAGATACGCAGTATTTT
v_call: TRBV7-6
d_call: NA
clone_size: NA
j_call: TRBJ2-3

cdr3_aa: CASSPSGSRAYEQYF
cdr3_nt: TGTGCCAGCTCCCCGAGCGGGAGCAGGGCCTACGAGCAGTACTTC
v_call: TRBV7-9
d_call: TRBD2
clone_size: few
j_call: TRBJ2-7

cdr3_aa: CASRTDSNQPQHF
cdr3_nt: TGTGCCAGCAGGACAGATAGCAATCAGCCCCAGCATTTT
v_call: TRBV2
d_call: NA
clone_size: many
j_call: TRBJ1-5

cdr3_aa: CASSLTTGLNTEAFF
cdr3_nt: TGTGCCAGCAGCTTAACGACAGGTCTGAACACTGAAGCTTTCTTT
v_call: TRBV5-6
d_call: NA
clone_size: few
j_call: TRBJ1-1

cdr3_aa: CSARGDRAGGYTF
cdr3_nt: TGCAGTGCTAGAGGGGACAGGGCGGGTGGCTACACCTTC
v_call: TRBV20-1
d_call: TRBD1
clone_size: NA
j_call: TRBJ1-2

cdr3_aa: CASSPGSLIQPQHF
cdr3_nt: TGTGCCAGCAGTCCAGGGAGCCTCATCCAGCCCCAGCATTTT
v_call: TRBV28
d_call: NA
clone_size: once
j_call: TRBJ1-5

cdr3_aa: CASSQYPGQTYEQNF
cdr3_nt: TGTGCCAGCAGCCAATATCCGGGACAAACCTACGAGCAGAACTTC
v_call: TRBV3-1
d_call: NA
clone_size: once
j_call: TRBJ2-4

cdr3_aa: CASSLVAGGFTDTQYF
cdr3_nt: TGTGCCAGCAGCTTGGTAGCGGGGGGATTCACAGATACGCAGTATTTT
v_call: TRBV5-6
d_call: TRBD2
clone_size: NA
j_call: TRBJ2-3

cdr3_aa: CASSCGTPLADTQYF
cdr3_nt: TGTGCCAGCAGCTGCGGGACCCCTTTGGCAGATACGCAGTATTTT
v_call: TRBV7-9
d_call: NA
clone_size: NA
j_call: TRBJ2-3

cdr3_aa: CASRPAYGYTF
cdr3_nt: TGTGCCAGCAGACCGGCCTATGGCTACACCTTC
v_call: TRBV12-3/TRBV12-4
d_call: NA
clone_size: many
j_call: TRBJ1-2

cdr3_aa: CSATKGGGYEQYF
cdr3_nt: TGCAGTGCAACAAAAGGGGGGGGGTACGAGCAGTACTTC
v_call: TRBV20-1
d_call: NA
clone_size: NA
j_call: TRBJ2-7

cdr3_aa: CASSSQGAAETQYF
cdr3_nt: TGTGCCAGCAGCTCACAGGGGGCTGCGGAGACCCAGTACTTC
v_call: TRBV7-3
d_call: TRBD1
clone_size: once
j_call: TRBJ2-5